The 2 T cell receptor beta chains in this list originate from one sample, sequenced in a study of blood T cell repertoires in COVID-19. TCRdb's copy holds only in-frame clones and misses some; the assay was immunoSEQ multiplex PCR. The sample gives 90,000 or so clones, 88% of which show up once; approximately 10% is in the top ten. The sequencing input was peripheral blood. These receptor sequences come from a man older than 75 with acute or convalescent COVID-19.

The gene calls are TRBV28 and TRBJ1-3, with D unresolved. The length of the CDR3 is 15 residues. Per germline, CDR1 MDHEN and CDR2 SYDVKM. Trimming shortened V by 7 bases and J by 0 bases, and 13 bases separated the two germline ends. CDR3 DNA: TGTGCCAGCACTAGTCCGGGAGACTCTGGAAACACCATATATTTT. Its translation is CASTSPGDSGNTIYF.

The sample holds one count of this clone. V and J are TRBV5-6 and TRBJ2-2; 8 bases align to TRBD1. V was clipped by 4 bases and J by 5 bases; unmatched bases: 13. Germline CDR1 is SGHDT and CDR2 is YYEEEE. The CDR3 is 17 amino acids. The CDR3 DNA reads as TGTGCCAGCAGCAGACTACAGGAAAACAGGGGGACCGGGGAGCTGTTTTTT. Translated: CASSRLQENRGTGELFF.